These 30 T cell receptor beta chains were all obtained from the same sample, sequenced in a study of early T cells in non-severe SARS-CoV-2 infection. TCRdb used MiXCR to reprocess the 5' RACE reads, holding one entry per CDR3 protein. The data show 25,000 to 35,000 distinct CDR3 sequences, approximately 5% seen once. The sequencing input was whole blood. The receptors originated from an adult who was a healthcare worker with PCR-confirmed SARS-CoV-2 infection or an uninfected control (not recorded which).

In this sample, this clonotype turned up many times. The chain combines TRBV27 with TRBJ2-1; D is uncertain. V lost 6 bases to trimming and J lost 4 bases, with 4 bases between them. Germline V CDR1 and CDR2: MNHEY, SMNVEV (reference sequence). The CDR3 has 11 residues. CDR3 region: CASSKYNEQFF. The CDR3 DNA is TGTGCCAGCAGCAAGTACAATGAGCAGTTCTTC.

This clonotype was detected once. The chain couples TRBV20-1 to TRBJ1-5, with D unresolved. Germline V lookup: CDR1 DFQATT, CDR2 SNEGSKA (reference sequence). With 3 bases removed from V and 6 bases from J, the gap between germline ends came to 9 bases. The CDR3 runs to 12 residues. Written as DNA, the CDR3 is TGCAGTGCTAGGCAACAAGGTCAGCCCCAGCATTTT. Protein: CSARQQGQPQHF.

This chain connects TRBV4-1 to TRBJ2-3, with 10 bases fitting TRBD2. The ends lost 4 bases at V and 4 bases at J; junction bases unmatched: 5. CDR3 length: 15 residues. CDR1 and CDR2 (germline): MGHRA, YSYEKL. This CDR3 is CASSLTGLAADTQYF. The CDR3 region has the DNA TGCGCCAGCAGCCTTACCGGACTAGCGGCAGATACGCAGTATTTT.

This clonotype has a count of ten or more. The V and J genes are TRBV12-3 or TRBV12-4 and TRBJ2-1, with TRBD2 as a possible D gene (5 bases). V lost 3 bases and J lost 2, with 11 bases in between. CDR3 length: 15 residues. CDR3 nucleotides: TGTGCCAGCAGTTTGAGGGCCAGGCCCTACAATGAGCAGTTCTTC. Translated, it gives CASSLRARPYNEQFF.

At least ten counts were recorded for this clonotype. This CDR3 is CASSLGTLSYNEQFF. The CDR3 DNA reads as TGTGCCAGCAGCTTGGGGACTCTCTCCTACAATGAGCAGTTCTTC. This rearrangement joins TRBV7-9 to TRBJ2-1, with a possible D match to TRBD2 (6 bases). V was trimmed by 3 bases and J by 0 bases, leaving 9 bases between them. CDR3 size: 15 residues. Germline CDR1 is SEHNR and CDR2 is FQNEAQ (reference sequence). The entire variable domain, with the rest obtained from reference TRBV7-9 and TRBJ2-1, is as follows: DTGVSQNPRHKITKRGQNVTFRCDPISEHNRLYWYRQTLGQGPEFLTYFQNEAQLEKSRLLSDRFSAERPKGSFSTLEIQRTEQGDSAMYLCASSLGTLSYNEQFFGPGTRLTVL.

This clonotype was observed a few times. This sequence joins TRBV7-3 and TRBJ2-1; 10 bases are a match to TRBD2. Germline CDR1 SGHTA, CDR2 FQGTGA. The CDR3 extends over 16 amino acids. J gave up 6 bases and V 5 bases, and 10 bases lay outside the gene matches. CDR3 nucleotides: TGTGCCAGCAGCGCCCTGACTAGCGGGTGCCTCAATGAGCAGTTCTTC. Encoded protein: CASSALTSGCLNEQFF.

This clonotype has ten or more counts. The rearrangement joins TRBV11-2 to TRBJ2-7; D remains unclear. There are 15 residues in the CDR3. Trimming took off 5 bases at V and 2 bases at J, with 16 bases between the two ends. CDR1 SGHAT and CDR2 FQNNGV come from the germline V gene. DNA for the CDR3: TGTGCCAGCAGCCGGTTAGGGCTCGTAGCCTACGAGCAGTACTTC. It specifies CASSRLGLVAYEQYF.

This chain joins TRBV9 and TRBJ2-1; D unclear. Trimming left V 0 bases short and J 8 bases short, with 12 bases between. The CDR3 contains 14 residues. The germline V gene has CDR1 SGDLS and CDR2 YYNGEE. This chain's CDR3 is CASSVGVLDDEQFF. CDR3 nucleotide sequence: TGTGCCAGCAGCGTAGGCGTTCTTGACGATGAGCAGTTCTTC.

This clonotype appeared a few times. This chain joins TRBV19 and TRBJ2-2; 8 positions agree with TRBD2. Germline trimming cut 7 bases from V and 6 bases from J; bases unmatched to any gene: 13. The CDR3 sequence is 16 residues long. The V gene's germline CDR1 is LNHDA and CDR2 SQIVND (reference sequence). Here the CDR3 reads CASTPSRGLVSGELFF. CDR3 coding DNA: TGTGCCAGTACCCCGTCGCGGGGACTAGTTTCCGGGGAGCTGTTTTTT.

J is TRBJ2-2 and V is TRBV6-5, with 7 bases identical to TRBD2. This CDR3 region has 12 residues. Germline CDR1 and CDR2: MNHEY and SVGAGI. V was clipped by 8 bases and J by 5 bases; unmatched bases: 2. DNA for the CDR3: TGTGCCAGCTGGGAGGGGACCGGGGAGCTGTTTTTT. Translated: CASWEGTGELFF.

In this sample, this clonotype turned up a few times. The gene calls are TRBV27 and TRBJ2-7; possible D gene TRBD1, 5 bases. This CDR3 has 13 amino acids. The germline V gene has CDR1 MNHEY and CDR2 SMNVEV (reference sequence). V was pared by 3 bases and J by 4 bases, with 10 bases between. DNA of the CDR3: TGTGCCAGCAGTTTGGGGCCTCCGTACGAGCAGTACTTC. Protein sequence: CASSLGPPYEQYF.

In its sample, this clonotype was seen a few times. V gene TRBV15 combines with J gene TRBJ2-5; D gene unclear. Trimming pared 0 bases from V and 5 bases from J, leaving 7 bases between. This CDR3 comprises 13 residues. Germline loops: CDR1 LNHNV, CDR2 YYDKDF (reference sequence). CDR3 nucleotides: TGTGCCACCAGCAGAGATCTTGCTGAGACCCAGTACTTC. Amino acid sequence: CATSRDLAETQYF.

In its sample, this clonotype was seen a few times. This rearrangement joins TRBV7-6 to TRBJ2-5, with 7 bases aligning to TRBD2. V lost 3 bases to trimming and J lost 0 bases; unmatched junction nucleotides: 1. Germline loops: CDR1 SGHVS, CDR2 FNYEAQ. There are 14 residues in the CDR3. CDR3 DNA: TGTGCCAGCAGCTTTAGCGGGTACCAAGAGACCCAGTACTTC. Translation: CASSFSGYQETQYF.

This clonotype has ten or more counts. The chain couples TRBV12-3 or TRBV12-4 to TRBJ2-5; TRBD1 matches at 7 bases. V trimming: 5 bases; J trimming: 5 bases; junction bases outside the gene matches: 5. This CDR3 is 13 amino acids long. The CDR3 nucleotides read TGTGCCAGCAGTCTGACAGGGCGGGAGACCCAGTACTTC. Its translation is CASSLTGRETQYF.

The rearrangement links TRBV12-3 or TRBV12-4 to TRBJ2-6; D possibly uses TRBD1 or TRBD2 (5 bases each). Trimming took 3 bases from V and 2 from J, leaving 5 bases between them. The CDR3 totals 14 residues. The CDR3 region has the DNA TGTGCCAGCAGTTTGGGACCTGGGGCCAACGTCCTGACTTTC. Translating it yields CASSLGPGANVLTF.

This clonotype turned up a few times. The J gene is TRBJ1-1, the V gene TRBV6-1; D is unresolved. The CDR3 sequence is 14 residues long. Germline V gene sequence: CDR1 MNHNS, CDR2 SASEGT. V shed 0 bases and J shed 7 bases, with 12 bases lying between them. In DNA form, the CDR3 reads TGTGCCAGCAGTGAAGCGTTCAGGCGAGGTGAAGCTTTCTTT. Protein sequence: CASSEAFRRGEAFF.

This clonotype occurred many times. The V and J genes are TRBV7-6 and TRBJ2-1; no reliable D call. Trimming removed 5 bases from V and 1 base from J, with 12 bases in between. The CDR3 covers 15 residues. The germline gives CDR1 SGHVS, CDR2 FNYEAQ. The CDR3 reads CASSPAVVSYNEQFF. CDR3 DNA sequence: TGTGCCAGCAGCCCTGCCGTCGTATCCTACAATGAGCAGTTCTTC. The full variable domain, with the rest looked up from reference TRBV7-6 and TRBJ2-1, is GAGVSQSPRYKVTKRGQDVALRCDPISGHVSLYWYRQALGQGPEFLTYFNYEAQQDKSGLPNDRFSAERPEGSISTLTIQRTEQRDSAMYRCASSPAVVSYNEQFFGPGTRLTVL.

The table lists this clonotype with many counts. The V and J genes are TRBV11-2 and TRBJ2-2; D might be TRBD2 (6 bases). The V and J ends lost 3 bases and 2 bases respectively, with 16 bases between them. The germline CDR1 and CDR2 sequences are SGHAT and FQNNGV. The CDR3 covers 17 residues. CDR3 DNA: TGTGCCAGCAGCTTCGACCGGGAGTTCCCTAACACCGGGGAGCTGTTTTTT. Amino acids: CASSFDREFPNTGELFF.

This clonotype was seen at least ten times. The CDR3 DNA reads TGTGCCAGCAGTTGGGGACTAGCTGGGGATGAGCAGTTCTTC. This sequence encodes CASSWGLAGDEQFF. The gene calls are TRBV6-2 or TRBV6-3 and TRBJ2-1, with TRBD2 matching over 9 bases. This CDR3 region has 14 residues. Losses at the gene ends were 4 bases for V and 8 bases for J; bases not matched to a gene: 6. Germline values: CDR1 MNHEY, CDR2 SVGEGT.

The chain uses TRBV4-3 and TRBJ2-4, with D hard to call. This CDR3 contains 16 residues. V was shortened by 0 bases and J by 4 bases, with 13 bases between the two germline ends. CDR1 LGHNA and CDR2 YSLEER come from the germline V gene. The CDR3 protein is CASSQEERNPKNIQYF. CDR3 bases: TGCGCCAGCAGCCAAGAGGAACGGAACCCAAAAAACATTCAGTACTTC.

This clonotype was seen a handful of times. The chain's CDR3 is CASSLGAGLYNEQFF. The CDR3 bases are TGTGCCAGCAGCTTAGGCGCAGGCCTTTACAATGAGCAGTTCTTC. The chain carries TRBV11-2 and TRBJ2-1; D gene uncertain. The CDR3 has 15 residues. Germline V gene lookup returns CDR1 SGHAT and CDR2 FQNNGV. V lost 1 base and J lost 4, with 11 bases in between. The complete variable domain, with remaining parts taken from reference TRBV11-2 and TRBJ2-1, reads EAGVAQSPRYKIIEKRQSVAFWCNPISGHATLYWYQQILGQGPKLLIQFQNNGVVDDSQLPKDRFSAERLKGVDSTLKIQPAKLEDSAVYLCASSLGAGLYNEQFFGPGTRLTVL.

This clonotype was seen repeatedly, ten times or more. This chain links TRBV7-9 with TRBJ1-1; D uncertain. This CDR3 contains 14 residues. The germline V gene encodes CDR1 SEHNR and CDR2 FQNEAQ (reference sequence). Trimming pared 4 bases from V and 2 bases from J, leaving 11 bases between. This chain's CDR3 is CASSSILRNTEAFF. CDR3 nucleotides: TGTGCCAGCAGCTCAATCCTCCGAAACACTGAAGCTTTCTTT.

This clonotype was detected many times. This chain uses TRBV4-3 with TRBJ1-1; D not resolved. Germline V gene data show CDR1 as LGHNA and CDR2 as YSLEER. The CDR3 has 14 amino acids. V lost 1 base and J lost 4, with 10 bases in between. CDR3 protein: CASSQVGLFTEAFF. The CDR3 region has the DNA TGCGCCAGCAGCCAAGTGGGTTTATTCACTGAAGCTTTCTTT.

This clonotype occurred many times. This chain uses TRBV2 with TRBJ1-1; TRBD1 matches 8 bases. V lost 6 bases and J lost 1; bases outside the gene matches: 7. This CDR3 contains 15 residues. Germline CDR1 SNHLY, CDR2 FYNNEI. The CDR3, as DNA: TGTGCCAGCAGGGGGAGGACAGGGAAGAACACTGAAGCTTTCTTT. Amino acids: CASRGRTGKNTEAFF. Complete variable domain (other parts from reference TRBV2 and TRBJ1-1): EPEVTQTPSHQVTQMGQEVILRCVPISNHLYFYWYRQILGQKVEFLVSFYNNEISEKSEIFDDQFSVERPDGSNFTLKIRSTKLEDSAMYFCASRGRTGKNTEAFFGQGTRLTVV.

This clonotype has ten or more counts. The chain joins TRBV4-3 to TRBJ2-3; TRBD1 might be the D (5 bases). This CDR3 spans 13 amino acids. Germline V lookup: CDR1 LGHNA, CDR2 YSLEER. The V end was cut by 1 base, the J end by 14 bases, with 16 bases between. CDR3 sequence: CASSQGEGARMYF. CDR3 DNA sequence: TGCGCCAGCAGCCAAGGGGAAGGGGCTAGGATGTATTTT.

This clonotype was detected ten times or more. V usage is TRBV25-1 and J usage is TRBJ1-4; no definite D call. The CDR3 is 13 residues long. V shed 4 bases and J shed 8 bases, with 11 bases lying between them. Per the germline V gene, CDR1 is MGHDK and CDR2 is SYGVNS. CDR3 bases: TGTGCCAGCAGTGGGCCGCCTGTGGAAAAACTGTTTTTT. Protein product: CASSGPPVEKLFF.

Only a few counts were recorded for this clonotype. The rearrangement links TRBV6-1 to TRBJ1-3; D not resolved. CDR1 MNHNS and CDR2 SASEGT come from the germline V gene. The CDR3 has 12 residues. The ends were cut back, 8 bases at V and 4 bases at J, with 9 bases in the middle. CDR3 coding DNA: TGTGCCAGCCTAACCCTCGGAAACACCATATATTTT. Protein: CASLTLGNTIYF.

This clonotype occurred many times. The V gene is TRBV15, the J gene TRBJ2-4, with no clear D. Deletions cut 0 bases from V and 0 bases from J, with 9 bases between. The CDR3 contains 16 residues. Germline lookup yields CDR1 LNHNV and CDR2 YYDKDF (reference sequence). CDR3 protein: CATSRDPMLAKNIQYF. DNA of the CDR3: TGTGCCACCAGCAGAGATCCGATGTTAGCCAAAAACATTCAGTACTTC.

This clonotype has a count of ten or more. CDR3 nucleotide sequence: TGTGCCAGCAGCTTTGGACTAGCGGACGAGATCGGGGAGCTGTTTTTT. Translation gives CASSFGLADEIGELFF. V usage is TRBV5-6 and J usage is TRBJ2-2; 10 bases line up with TRBD2. The CDR3 loop spans 16 amino acids. V gave up 2 bases and J gave up 7 bases; unmatched junction bases: 8. The germline V gene encodes CDR1 SGHDT and CDR2 YYEEEE.

This clonotype was counted many times. CDR3 residues: CASSYVEGGQPQHF. The DNA of the CDR3 is TGTGCCAGCAGTTACGTTGAGGGAGGTCAGCCCCAGCATTTT. The V gene is TRBV6-5, the J gene TRBJ1-5; D remains ambiguous. Germline loops: CDR1 MNHEY, CDR2 SVGAGI. The length of the CDR3 is 14 residues. V was trimmed by 2 bases and J by 6 bases, leaving 11 bases between them.